Following are 14 T cell receptor beta chains from one sample sequenced in a study of shared clonotypes between healthy human individuals. The method was immunoSEQ multiplex PCR; TCRdb's version includes in-frame clones alone and lacks a portion of them. The table records 640,000 or so clones, 55% to 75% of them present only once. The specimen was memory CD4+ T cells sorted from blood. Subset in this sample: CD45RA-negative fraction. The receptors were sampled from a woman aged 25-40 years in good health.

This clone was observed a single time. The chain has TRBV29-1 and TRBJ1-1; no clear D gene. Trimming took 2 bases from V and 6 from J, leaving 10 bases between them. CDR1 and CDR2 (germline): SQVTM, ANQGSEA. The CDR3 totals 12 residues. This CDR3 is CSVEHEVAEAFF. CDR3 sequence (DNA): TGCAGCGTTGAACACGAAGTCGCTGAAGCTTTCTTT.

The genes are TRBV5-4 and TRBJ2-3; the D gene is possibly TRBD2 (6 bases). The V gene's germline CDR1 is SGHNT and CDR2 YYREEE (reference sequence). V shed 1 base and J shed 7 bases, with 13 bases lying between them. This CDR3 is 14 amino acids long. The CDR3 spells CASSLSTGVNTQYF. CDR3 DNA sequence: TGTGCCAGCAGCTTGTCAACGGGAGTAAATACGCAGTATTTT.

There are a few counts of this clone. This sample includes further DNA sequences coding for the same CDR3. The chain is built from TRBV28 and TRBJ1-2; TRBD1 agrees at 7 bases. The germline gives CDR1 MDHEN, CDR2 SYDVKM. V was clipped by 1 base and J by 2 bases; unmatched bases: 1. This CDR3 has 14 residues. The DNA of the CDR3 is TGTGCCAGCAGTTTATCCAGGGGGAACTATGGCTACACCTTC. Its translation: CASSLSRGNYGYTF.

The rearrangement links TRBV5-5 to TRBJ2-7; D tentatively fits TRBD1 or TRBD2 (5 bases each). There are 16 residues in the CDR3. Germline-derived CDR1 and CDR2 are SGHKS and YYEKEE (reference sequence). V was shortened by 4 bases and J by 3 bases, with 20 bases between the two germline ends. CDR3 nucleotides: TGTGCCAGCAGCCAGACAATGGGGACGGGGAACTACGAGCAGTACTTC. Its translation: CASSQTMGTGNYEQYF.

This chain uses TRBV6-5 with TRBJ2-3, with 8 bases matching TRBD1. J gave up 8 bases and V 6 bases, and 10 bases lay outside the gene matches. Germline V gives CDR1 MNHEY, CDR2 SVGAGI. This CDR3 is 14 amino acids long. In nucleotides, the CDR3 is TGTGCCAGCAGGAGAGGACAGGGAAGGGGTACGCAGTATTTT. Its translation is CASRRGQGRGTQYF.

The V gene is TRBV15, the J gene TRBJ2-7; D gene ambiguous. Germline CDR1 is LNHNV and CDR2 is YYDKDF (reference sequence). The V end lost 2 bases, the J end lost 4 bases, and 18 bases lay between the germline ends. This CDR3 spans 16 amino acids. This chain's CDR3 is CATSRSEAAERYEQYF. CDR3 nucleotides: TGTGCCACCAGCAGATCAGAGGCGGCGGAGAGGTACGAGCAGTACTTC.

The rearrangement uses TRBV18 and TRBJ2-7; D remains unclear. The germline gives CDR1 KGHSH, CDR2 LQKENI. Between the trimmed V and J ends, which lost 1 base and 7 bases, there was a span of 11 bases. The CDR3 is made up of 13 amino acids. The CDR3, as DNA: TGTGCCAGCTCACCACGTGCTCCTGGGGAGCAGTACTTC. Amino acids: CASSPRAPGEQYF.

The chain joins TRBV4-1 to TRBJ2-5, with 13 bases that match TRBD2. The ends lost 1 base at V and 5 bases at J; junction bases unmatched: 4. The germline V gene encodes CDR1 MGHRA and CDR2 YSYEKL. The CDR3 consists of 16 residues. The CDR3 region has the DNA TGCGCCAGCAGCCAAGCGCTACTAGCGGGAGGGGAGACCCAGTACTTC. It encodes CASSQALLAGGETQYF.

The rearrangement uses TRBV7-6 and TRBJ2-7, with 7 positions matching TRBD2. The J segment lost 4 bases and the V segment lost 2 bases, leaving 11 bases of the junction unmatched. The CDR3 extends over 16 amino acids. Germline V CDR1 and CDR2: SGHVS, FNYEAQ. The CDR3 spells CASSLRGGSLKYEQYF. The CDR3 DNA reads as TGTGCCAGCAGCTTAAGGGGCGGGAGCCTGAAATACGAGCAGTACTTC. The full variable domain, completed using reference TRBV7-6 and TRBJ2-7, is GAGVSQSPRYKVTKRGQDVALRCDPISGHVSLYWYRQALGQGPEFLTYFNYEAQQDKSGLPNDRFSAERPEGSISTLTIQRTEQRDSAMYRCASSLRGGSLKYEQYFGPGTRLTVT.

This chain joins TRBV7-2 and TRBJ2-7; 11 bases are a match to TRBD1. The V gene's germline CDR1 is SGHTA and CDR2 FQGNSA. This CDR3 spans 15 amino acids. Trimming removed 7 bases from V and 6 bases from J; junction bases left unmatched: 11. This CDR3 reads CASTVSTGTGGEQYF. The CDR3 coding sequence is TGTGCCAGCACCGTGTCAACCGGGACAGGGGGCGAGCAGTACTTC.

CDR3 nucleotide sequence: TGTGCCAGCAGCCCAAGCGGTCGCTCCTACAATGAGCAGTTCTTC. As protein: CASSPSGRSYNEQFF. V and J are TRBV5-8 and TRBJ2-1; D perhaps matches TRBD2 (5 bases). Trimming removed 4 bases at V and 0 bases at J, with 11 bases between. CDR3 length: 15 residues. The germline gives CDR1 SGHTS, CDR2 YDEGEE.

Comments on this clone: One junction end does not reproduce the germline sequence, and a read error may be involved. The V call is TRBV7-9, the J call TRBJ1-1; D unclear. CDR3 size: 13 residues. Germline-derived CDR1 and CDR2 are SEHNR and FQNEAQ (reference sequence). CDR3 bases: TGTACCAGCAGCTTCGTGGAGAACACTGAAGCTTTCTTT. The encoded protein is CTSSFVENTEAFF.

In DNA, the CDR3 is TGTGCCAGCAGCGTGAGCGGGAGGGCCTCCGAGCAGTACTTC. This sequence encodes CASSVSGRASEQYF. The rearrangement uses TRBV28 and TRBJ2-7; 10 bases align to TRBD2. V lost 6 bases to trimming and J lost 6 bases; unmatched junction nucleotides: 8. The CDR3 has 14 residues. Germline CDR1 and CDR2: MDHEN and SYDVKM.

The chain's CDR3 is CASRQNHYREDTQYF. The CDR3 DNA follows: TGTGCCAGCAGACAAAATCATTACAGGGAAGATACGCAGTATTTT. The chain links TRBV5-6 to TRBJ2-3; weak D call: TRBD1 (6 bases). This CDR3 is 15 amino acids long. V lost 5 bases and J 5 bases, leaving 18 bases between the germline ends. CDR1 SGHDT and CDR2 YYEEEE come from the germline V gene.